The 23 T cell receptor beta chains below come from one sample, sequenced in a study of blood T cell repertoires in COVID-19 (TCRdb year 2020). The library was obtained by the immunoSEQ multiplex PCR assay. TCRdb mirrors the immuneACCESS table, restricted to in-frame sequences. Some clones are absent from its copies; in checked studies, under half trace to an unresolved V gene, and the reason for the others is unknown. Across this sample there are a few hundred thousand clones, with over 75% seen only once. The leading ten clones occupy around 9.1% of the sample. Sequencing input: peripheral blood. Receptors were obtained from a human donor in a cohort sampled during active COVID-19.

V and J are TRBV3-1 (or the pseudogene TRBV3-2) and TRBJ2-1, with a weak D call TRBD1 (6 bases). The CDR3 has 13 residues. V was cut by 4 bases and J by 6 bases, with 10 bases left in between. The V gene's germline CDR1 is LGHDT and CDR2 YNNKEL (reference sequence). CDR3 DNA sequence: TGTGCCAGCAGCCGTGGGGGCGGCAATGAGCAGTTCTTC. Amino acid sequence: CASSRGGGNEQFF.

This clone was seen once. The chain joins TRBV5-1 to TRBJ2-1; no clear D gene. Germline CDR1 and CDR2: SGHRS and YFSETQ. The CDR3 loop spans 16 amino acids. V lost 0 bases, J lost 0 bases, and 10 bases lay in between. The DNA of the CDR3 is TGCGCCAGCAGCTTGGAGGCGGCGAGCTCCTACAATGAGCAGTTCTTC. This codes for CASSLEAASSYNEQFF.

V usage is TRBV19 and J usage is TRBJ1-4; no firm D call. The CDR3 is 13 residues long. V was cut by 7 bases and J by 6 bases, with 12 bases left in between. Per germline, CDR1 LNHDA and CDR2 SQIVND (reference sequence). This CDR3 reads CASTRGRDEKLFF. DNA of the CDR3: TGTGCCAGTACACGGGGAAGGGATGAAAAACTGTTTTTT.

This chain connects TRBV19 to TRBJ1-1, with a weak D call TRBD1 (5 bases). The CDR3 is made up of 15 amino acids. The V end lost 4 bases, the J end lost 0 bases, and 12 bases lay between the germline ends. Germline CDR1 is LNHDA and CDR2 is SQIVND (reference sequence). The CDR3 here is CASSRGRVLNTEAFF. The CDR3 nucleotides are TGTGCCAGTAGTAGGGGCAGGGTCCTGAACACTGAAGCTTTCTTT.

This rearrangement joins TRBV6-5 to TRBJ2-7; 14 bases match TRBD2. CDR3 size: 15 residues. Trimming took 5 bases from V and 3 from J; bases not matched to a gene: 3. In germline, CDR1 is MNHEY, CDR2 SVGAGI. The CDR3 DNA is TGTGCCAGCAGTCGACTAGCGGGAGGGTTCTACGAGCAGTACTTC. Residues: CASSRLAGGFYEQYF.

This clone has a single count. The chain has TRBV6-2 or TRBV6-3 and TRBJ2-7, with D maybe TRBD1 (5 bases). V was clipped by 4 bases and J by 6 bases, with 10 bases between them. The CDR3 has 12 residues. Per germline, CDR1 MNHEY and CDR2 SVGEGT. CDR3 in amino acids: CASSFQGLEQYF. The CDR3 region has the DNA TGTGCCAGCAGTTTCCAGGGCCTCGAGCAGTACTTC.

The chain has TRBV5-1 and TRBJ2-7; 7 nucleotides align to TRBD2. V dropped 7 bases and J dropped 2; count of bases not matched to a gene: 15. CDR3 length: 16 residues. Germline CDR1 is SGHRS and CDR2 is YFSETQ. The CDR3 DNA reads TGCGCCAGCCGACGTGAAACGGGAGGTCCTGCCTACGAGCAGTACTTC. As protein: CASRRETGGPAYEQYF.

The table lists this clone with a few counts. The chain couples TRBV7-8 to TRBJ1-2; D possibly corresponds to TRBD1 (6 bases). The V gene lost 5 bases and the J gene lost 3 bases, with 13 bases spanning the gap. This CDR3 region has 14 residues. Per the germline V gene, CDR1 is SGHVS and CDR2 is FQNEAQ. For the CDR3, the DNA is TGTGCCAGCAGCCGTGCCGCAGGGGACTATGGCTACACCTTC. Amino acids: CASSRAAGDYGYTF.

This chain links TRBV27 with TRBJ1-5, with D tentatively TRBD1 (6 bases). CDR3 length: 14 residues. With 2 bases removed from V and 5 bases from J, the gap between germline ends came to 10 bases. The germline gives CDR1 MNHEY, CDR2 SMNVEV (reference sequence). CDR3 sequence reads: CASSLRGGDQPQHF. The DNA for the CDR3 is TGTGCCAGCAGTTTAAGGGGGGGGGATCAGCCCCAGCATTTT.

This chain uses TRBV11-3 with TRBJ2-3, with 9 positions matching TRBD2. The CDR3 is 15 amino acids. Germline lookup yields CDR1 SGHNT and CDR2 YENEEA. The V gene end was trimmed by 1 base and the J gene end by 3 bases; junction bases not matched to a gene: 2. CDR3 in DNA: TGTGCCAGCAGCTTAGGTAGCGGGAGAACAGATACGCAGTATTTT. This encodes CASSLGSGRTDTQYF.

V usage is TRBV10-3 and J usage is TRBJ2-1; 7 nucleotides agree with TRBD2. V gave up 5 bases and J gave up 1 base; unmatched junction bases: 5. Germline lookup yields CDR1 ENHRY and CDR2 SYGVKD. The CDR3 is made up of 15 amino acids. The CDR3: CAISTAGDSYNEQFF. The CDR3 DNA sequence: TGTGCCATCAGTACGGCGGGAGATTCCTACAATGAGCAGTTCTTC.

The J gene is TRBJ1-5, the V gene TRBV6-2 or TRBV6-3; D not resolved. The V and J ends lost 3 bases and 3 bases respectively, with 12 bases between them. CDR3 length equals 15 residues. Germline-derived CDR1 and CDR2 are MNHEY and SVGEGT. The CDR3 region has the DNA TGTGCCAGCAGTTATCCGGGTTCCTTCAATCAGCCCCAGCATTTT. It encodes CASSYPGSFNQPQHF.

The V and J genes are TRBV9 and TRBJ2-1; 8 bases are shared with TRBD2. From germline, CDR1 is SGDLS and CDR2 YYNGEE. Unmatched junction bases numbered 12, after V lost 2 bases and J lost 5 bases. There are 17 residues in the CDR3. The CDR3 protein is CASSVGGRGRRHNEQFF. CDR3 nucleotides: TGTGCCAGCAGCGTCGGCGGACGCGGGAGGAGGCACAATGAGCAGTTCTTC.

The chain joins TRBV4-3 to TRBJ1-1; D gene uncertain. CDR1 is LGHNA and CDR2 is YSLEER in the germline V gene. Trimming took 5 bases from V and 5 from J, leaving 15 bases between them. The CDR3 has 14 residues. This CDR3 reads CASSNTAGGTEAFF. Here the CDR3 DNA reads TGCGCCAGCAGCAACACGGCCGGCGGGACTGAAGCTTTCTTT.

The chain uses TRBV28 and TRBJ1-2; 7 bases match TRBD1. V trimming: 5 bases; J trimming: 7 bases; junction bases outside the gene matches: 10. The CDR3 has 14 residues. Looked up from germline, CDR1 is MDHEN and CDR2 is SYDVKM. CDR3 sequence: CASSLMTGKFGYTF. The CDR3, as DNA: TGTGCCAGCAGTCTGATGACAGGGAAGTTTGGCTACACCTTC.

This CDR3 is CASSSRRGGGAYNEQFF. The CDR3 nucleotides are TGTGCCAGCAGCTCCCGGCGGGGCGGGGGGGCCTACAATGAGCAGTTCTTC. J is TRBJ2-1 and V is TRBV7-2, with 9 bases identical to TRBD2. CDR1 is SGHTA, CDR2 FQGNSA, per germline. This CDR3 is 17 amino acids long. Unmatched junction bases numbered 9, after V lost 4 bases and J lost 2 bases.

This sequence joins TRBV5-4 and TRBJ2-1; D gene unclear. Between the trimmed V and J ends, which lost 4 bases and 3 bases, there was a span of 11 bases. CDR1 is SGHNT and CDR2 is YYREEE in the germline V gene (reference sequence). The CDR3 covers 14 residues. The CDR3 here is CASSHPSRYNEQFF. Written as DNA, the CDR3 is TGTGCCAGCAGCCACCCAAGCCGCTACAATGAGCAGTTCTTC. Together with reference TRBV5-4 and TRBJ2-1, the CDR3 gives the full variable domain: ETGVTQSPTHLIKTRGQQVTLRCSSQSGHNTVSWYQQALGQGPQFIFQYYREEENGRGNFPPRFSGLQFPNYSSELNVNALELDDSALYLCASSHPSRYNEQFFGPGTRLTVL.

The chain carries TRBV2 and TRBJ2-2, with 7 bases matching TRBD2. This CDR3 comprises 13 residues. The V gene's germline CDR1 is SNHLY and CDR2 FYNNEI. After removal of 4 bases from V and 5 bases from J, the junction contained 1 base not matched to a gene. The CDR3 region is CASSVGGTGELFF. CDR3 nucleotides: TGTGCCAGCAGTGTCGGGGGGACCGGGGAGCTGTTTTTT. Full variable domain (outside the CDR3, taken from reference TRBV2 and TRBJ2-2): EPEVTQTPSHQVTQMGQEVILRCVPISNHLYFYWYRQILGQKVEFLVSFYNNEISEKSEIFDDQFSVERPDGSNFTLKIRSTKLEDSAMYFCASSVGGTGELFFGEGSRLTVL.

This clone was seen only a few times. The rearrangement uses TRBV27 and TRBJ1-1; 7 nucleotides align to TRBD1. Germline V gives CDR1 MNHEY, CDR2 SMNVEV (reference sequence). This CDR3 spans 14 amino acids. The junction had 5 bases not matched to a gene; V was cut back by 7 bases and J by 0 bases. The CDR3 DNA sequence: TGTGCCAGCAAGAGACAGGGTATGAACACTGAAGCTTTCTTT. This codes for CASKRQGMNTEAFF.

The chain has TRBV28 and TRBJ2-7, with TRBD2 identical over 7 bases. The CDR3 covers 13 residues. V gave up 11 bases and J gave up 3 bases; unmatched junction bases: 10. From germline, CDR1 is MDHEN and CDR2 SYDVKM. CDR3 region: CASEAGESYEQYF. The CDR3 DNA follows: TGTGCCTCCGAGGCGGGGGAGAGCTACGAGCAGTACTTC. The variable domain in full, with the rest retrieved from reference TRBV28 and TRBJ2-7, is DVKVTQSSRYLVKRTGEKVFLECVQDMDHENMFWYRQDPGLGLRLIYFSYDVKMKEKGDIPEGYSVSREKKERFSLILESASTNQTSMYLCASEAGESYEQYFGPGTRLTVT.

The chain employs TRBV12-2 and TRBJ1-3; the table's D call, TRBD1, has no DNA check behind it. TRBV12-2 has pseudogene status. CDR3 size: 16 residues. The DNA of the CDR3 is TGTGCAAGTCGCTTGATAACAGGGAACCCTGGAAACACCATATATTTT. It translates to CASRLITGNPGNTIYF.

This sequence joins TRBV9 and TRBJ1-2; D is ambiguous. CDR3 length: 15 amino acids. Deletions cut 0 bases from V and 0 bases from J, with 9 bases between. CDR1 and CDR2 from the germline V gene are SGDLS and YYNGEE. The CDR3 sequence is CASSVGSRANYGYTF. CDR3 in DNA: TGTGCCAGCAGCGTAGGTTCCCGAGCTAACTATGGCTACACCTTC.

This clone came up once. V usage is TRBV7-2 and J usage is TRBJ2-1; 9 nucleotides line up with TRBD1. This CDR3 contains 15 residues. V shed 2 bases and J 5 bases; nucleotides not matched to a gene: 4. Germline CDR1 reads SGHTA; CDR2 reads FQGNSA. The CDR3 DNA reads as TGTGCCAGCAGCTTATGGGGGGACAGGGACAATGAGCAGTTCTTC. Amino acid sequence: CASSLWGDRDNEQFF.